The sequence of this TCR beta chain was determined in a study of lymphopenia after photon versus proton radiotherapy. The table lists this clone with a count of one. The antigen remains unidentified. Trimming cost V 0 bases and J 5 bases, with 10 bases left between them. Germline CDR1 and CDR2: SGHAT and FQNNGV. There are 14 residues in the CDR3. Broader study findings: Larger post-nadir TCR diversity loss correlated inversely with survival in deceased patients. After lymphocyte nadir, photon-treated repertoires showed oligoclonal expansion, especially CD8+ Temra.

The data were produced by immunoSEQ multiplex PCR, yet TCRdb's version contains in-frame clones alone and is incomplete. The sample has 160,000 or so clones, 80% to 90% seen once. Sequenced here: peripheral blood, sampled from a patient treated with photon-based radiotherapy. This receptor was taken from a man aged 50-59 years with gastric cancer. The rearrangement uses TRBV11-2 and TRBJ2-5, with D perhaps assigned TRBD1 or TRBD2 (5 bases each). CDR3 bases: TGTGCCAGCAGCTTAGATAGGGGAGTGGAGACCCAGTACTTC. This encodes CASSLDRGVETQYF.